One TCR beta chain is described in this entry. What this receptor recognizes is not known. Within one base of it there is no much larger clone, and no base qualities were kept. This record belongs to a study of T cell responses to AZD1222 COVID-19 vaccine (dated by TCRdb to about 2021). Background for the entire study: A total of 230 to 250 trial participants underwent TCR sequencing, of whom about 200 had received two doses of AZD1222 and 26 had received two doses of the MenACWY control vaccine. Enrollment into the trials was organized by age into subgroups of 18-55, 56-69 and 70-plus years, and those subgroups contained approximately 160, 26 and 62 TCR-sequenced participants, respectively. What the study reported, not specific to this receptor: Participants were mostly white British and included more females than males, and it was suggested by the authors that clonal diversity may have been underestimated. Because no day 14 peak-response samples were available, repertoires were characterized only after the peak T cell response. Only six AZD1222 recipients were SARS-CoV-2 seropositive at baseline, limiting conclusions about previously exposed vaccinees. The 56-69-year group was small, and its depth increase did not reach significance, likely because of low power. Vaccine-associated CD4 TCRs spanned the whole spike protein, with dominant responses in regions 160-218 and 743-854. Reportedly, close to half of the unique spike-specific TCRs recognized epitopes lying outside the regions that are mutated in the B.1.351 and B.1.1.7 variants. After two AZD1222 doses, both the breadth and the depth of spike-specific TCRs were significantly higher than at day 0 and than in MenACWY recipients.

Interpreted using the paper, the time point label stands for: about 28 days (+/-7) after the second vaccine dose. Because spike-specific TCR depth and breadth did not differ between the two schedules, AZD1222 recipients who got a second dose at roughly 4 weeks were pooled with those who got a second dose at roughly 12 weeks. Vaccinee samples came from UK trials COV001 and COV002, including a single-blind randomized controlled phase 2/3 trial of AZD1222 (ChAdOx1 nCoV-19) in healthy adults. For TCRbeta chain sequencing, PBMC samples were collected from trial participants at day 0 and at day 28 after the second dose. The CDR3 regions of human TCRbeta chains were analyzed by immunosequencing. Under the source paper's analysis protocol: Repertoire TCRs were checked for matches against a reference library of SARS-CoV-2-specific TCRs that had been generated using the MIRA antigen-specificity platform. Breadth was defined as the fraction of unique TCRs that were SARS-CoV-2-associated, and depth was defined as the fraction of total T cells that were SARS-CoV-2-associated. Using the MIRA data, every spike-specific TCR was mapped to the spike region that the TCR reacted to and assigned to either a CD4 or a CD8 class. Log10-transformed breadth and depth values were compared by one-way ANOVA with Sidak's multiple comparisons tests. This immuneACCESS table, as held by TCRdb, lists in-frame sequences with V and J called but not all clones. Of the missing ones, under half trace to an unresolved V gene in checked studies; the others have no known cause. Clone size and V and J calls were adopted from that table, with D and trimming inferred from the DNA. The sample includes more than 85,000 clones, with 92% observed a single time. The ten largest clones capture almost 2.5% of the sample.

Relative to germline, V is missing 3 bases and J is missing 4 bases, with 3 bases of the junction outside any gene match. Including the terminal cysteine and phenylalanine, the CDR3 comprises 14 residues. The entry retains the CDR3 DNA only, 42 bases that are in frame from base 1. Looking up the germline V gene (reference sequence) yields CDR1 LNHDA and CDR2 SQIVND. The sequence derives from an adult who received the AZD1222 COVID-19 vaccine. The sequence is built from TRBV19 and TRBJ2-1, with 7 middle bases fitting TRBD2. Sequencing was performed on peripheral blood, taken 28 days after the second AZD1222 dose. The DNA is TGTGCCAGTAGTATGGGCGGGAGTTACAATGAGCAGTTCTTC. Translated, it reads CASSMGGSYNEQFF.